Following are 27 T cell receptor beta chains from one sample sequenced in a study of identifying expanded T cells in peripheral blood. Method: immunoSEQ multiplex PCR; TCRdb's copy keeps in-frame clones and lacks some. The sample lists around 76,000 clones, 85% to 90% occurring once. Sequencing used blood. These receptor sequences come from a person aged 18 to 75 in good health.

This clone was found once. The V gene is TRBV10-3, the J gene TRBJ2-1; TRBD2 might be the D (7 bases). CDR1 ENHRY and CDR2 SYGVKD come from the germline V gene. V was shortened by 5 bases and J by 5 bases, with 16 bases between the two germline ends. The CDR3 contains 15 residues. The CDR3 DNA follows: TGTGCCATCAGTAGAGGGGGGGCCTCAAACAATGAGCAGTTCTTC. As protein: CAISRGGASNNEQFF.

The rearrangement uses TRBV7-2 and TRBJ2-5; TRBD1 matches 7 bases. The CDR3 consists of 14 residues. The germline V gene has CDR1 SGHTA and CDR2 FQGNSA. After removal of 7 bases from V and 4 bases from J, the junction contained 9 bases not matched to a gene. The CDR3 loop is CASNQGGKGETQYF. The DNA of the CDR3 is TGTGCCAGCAATCAAGGGGGCAAGGGAGAGACCCAGTACTTC. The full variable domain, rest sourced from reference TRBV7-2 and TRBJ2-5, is GAGVSQSPSNKVTEKGKDVELRCDPISGHTALYWYRQSLGQGLEFLIYFQGNSAPDKSGLPSDRFSAERTGGSVSTLTIQRTQQEDSAVYLCASNQGGKGETQYFGPGTRLLVL.

CDR3 nucleotide sequence: TGTGCCAGCAGTGAAAGGCCGGGGGATGAAGGACAGCCCCAGCATTTT. Its translation: CASSERPGDEGQPQHF. The chain carries TRBV6-1 and TRBJ1-5, with D possibly TRBD1 on 5 matching bases. The V end lost 2 bases, the J end lost 7 bases, and 18 bases lay between the germline ends. Germline CDR1 MNHNS, CDR2 SASEGT. The CDR3 sequence is 16 residues long.

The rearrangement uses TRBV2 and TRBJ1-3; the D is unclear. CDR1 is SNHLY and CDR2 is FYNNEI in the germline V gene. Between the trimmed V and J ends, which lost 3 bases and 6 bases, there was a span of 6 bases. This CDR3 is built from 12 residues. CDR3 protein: CASSELENTIYF. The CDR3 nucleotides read TGTGCCAGCAGTGAGTTGGAAAACACCATATATTTT. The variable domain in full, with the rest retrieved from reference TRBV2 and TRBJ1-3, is EPEVTQTPSHQVTQMGQEVILRCVPISNHLYFYWYRQILGQKVEFLVSFYNNEISEKSEIFDDQFSVERPDGSNFTLKIRSTKLEDSAMYFCASSELENTIYFGEGSWLTVV.

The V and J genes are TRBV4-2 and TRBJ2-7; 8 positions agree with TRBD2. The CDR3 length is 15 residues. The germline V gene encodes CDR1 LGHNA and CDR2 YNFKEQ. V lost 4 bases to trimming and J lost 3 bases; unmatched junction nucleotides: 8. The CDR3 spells CASSLLLAGNYEQYF. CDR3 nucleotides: TGTGCCAGCAGCCTTTTGCTAGCGGGCAACTACGAGCAGTACTTC.

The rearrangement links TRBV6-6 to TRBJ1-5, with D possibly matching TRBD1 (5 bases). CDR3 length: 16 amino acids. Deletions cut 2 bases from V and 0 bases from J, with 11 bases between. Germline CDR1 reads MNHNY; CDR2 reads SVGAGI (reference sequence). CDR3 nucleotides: TGTGCCAGCAGTTACGAAGGGGTTTATAGCAATCAGCCCCAGCATTTT. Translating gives CASSYEGVYSNQPQHF.

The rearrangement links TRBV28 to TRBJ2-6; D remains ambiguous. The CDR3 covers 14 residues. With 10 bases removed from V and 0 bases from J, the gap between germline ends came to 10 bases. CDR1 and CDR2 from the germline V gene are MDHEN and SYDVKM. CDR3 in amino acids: CATQIDSGANVLTF. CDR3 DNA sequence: TGTGCCACCCAAATAGACTCTGGGGCCAACGTCCTGACTTTC.

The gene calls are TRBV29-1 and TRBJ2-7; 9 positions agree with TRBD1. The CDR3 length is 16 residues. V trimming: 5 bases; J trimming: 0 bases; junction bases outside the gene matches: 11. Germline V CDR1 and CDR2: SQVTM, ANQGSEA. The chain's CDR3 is CSVHSTGTGSSYEQYF. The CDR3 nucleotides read TGCAGCGTTCACTCAACCGGGACAGGGAGCTCCTACGAGCAGTACTTC.

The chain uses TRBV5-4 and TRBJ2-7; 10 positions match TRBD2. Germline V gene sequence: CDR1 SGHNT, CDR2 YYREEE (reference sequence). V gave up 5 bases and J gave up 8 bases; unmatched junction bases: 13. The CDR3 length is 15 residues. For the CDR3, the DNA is TGTGCCAGCAGAAGCGGGACTAGCGCCGTTATGAAGCAGTACTTC. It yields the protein CASRSGTSAVMKQYF.

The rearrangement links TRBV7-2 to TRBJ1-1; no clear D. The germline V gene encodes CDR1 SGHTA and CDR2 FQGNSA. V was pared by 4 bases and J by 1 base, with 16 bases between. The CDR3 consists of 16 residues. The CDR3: CASSSGLGGANTEAFF. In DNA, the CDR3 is TGTGCCAGCAGCTCAGGACTGGGCGGCGCGAACACTGAAGCTTTCTTT.

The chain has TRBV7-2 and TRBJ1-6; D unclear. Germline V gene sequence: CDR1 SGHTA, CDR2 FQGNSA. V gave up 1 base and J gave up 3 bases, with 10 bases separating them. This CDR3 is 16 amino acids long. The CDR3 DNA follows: TGTGCCAGCAGCTTAGGGACCAGGAGCTATAATTCACCCCTCCACTTT. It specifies CASSLGTRSYNSPLHF.

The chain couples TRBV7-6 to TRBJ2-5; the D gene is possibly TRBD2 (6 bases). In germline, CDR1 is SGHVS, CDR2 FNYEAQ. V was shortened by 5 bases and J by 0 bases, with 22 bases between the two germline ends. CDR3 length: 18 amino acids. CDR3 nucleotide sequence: TGTGCCAGCAGCGGTAGGGACTTCCCAGGAGGGTACCAAGAGACCCAGTACTTC. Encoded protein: CASSGRDFPGGYQETQYF.

CDR3 residues: CASSSGTGISRNTEAFF. The CDR3 nucleotides are TGTGCCAGCAGCTCCGGGACAGGGATAAGTCGAAACACTGAAGCTTTCTTT. The genes are TRBV7-2 and TRBJ1-1, with 9 bases fitting TRBD1. Germline CDR1 and CDR2: SGHTA and FQGNSA. V gave up 4 bases and J gave up 2 bases; unmatched junction bases: 11. The CDR3 has 17 residues.

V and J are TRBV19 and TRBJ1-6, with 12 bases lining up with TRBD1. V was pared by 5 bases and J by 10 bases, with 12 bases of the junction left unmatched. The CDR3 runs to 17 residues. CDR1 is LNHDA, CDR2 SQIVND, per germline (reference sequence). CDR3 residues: CASSLGQGARILSPLHF. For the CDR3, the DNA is TGTGCCAGTAGTTTGGGACAGGGGGCGCGGATTCTGTCACCCCTCCACTTT.

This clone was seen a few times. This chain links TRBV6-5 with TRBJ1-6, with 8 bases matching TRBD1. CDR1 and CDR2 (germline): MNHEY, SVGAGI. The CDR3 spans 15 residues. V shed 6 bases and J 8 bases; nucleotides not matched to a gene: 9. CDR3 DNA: TGTGCCAGCAGGGAGGACAGGGTTTTTGATTCACCCCTCCACTTT. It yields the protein CASREDRVFDSPLHF.

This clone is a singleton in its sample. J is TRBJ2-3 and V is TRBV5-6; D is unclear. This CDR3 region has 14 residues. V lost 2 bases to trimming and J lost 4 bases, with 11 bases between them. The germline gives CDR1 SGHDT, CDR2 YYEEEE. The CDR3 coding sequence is TGTGCCAGCAGCTTACCGTTGGATCCAGATACGCAGTATTTT. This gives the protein CASSLPLDPDTQYF.

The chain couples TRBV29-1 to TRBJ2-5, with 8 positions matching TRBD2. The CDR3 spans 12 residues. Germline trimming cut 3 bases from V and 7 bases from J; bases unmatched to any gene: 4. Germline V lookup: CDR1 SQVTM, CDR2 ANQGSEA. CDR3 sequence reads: CSVDGGDGTQYF. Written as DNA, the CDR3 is TGCAGCGTTGACGGGGGGGACGGGACCCAGTACTTC.

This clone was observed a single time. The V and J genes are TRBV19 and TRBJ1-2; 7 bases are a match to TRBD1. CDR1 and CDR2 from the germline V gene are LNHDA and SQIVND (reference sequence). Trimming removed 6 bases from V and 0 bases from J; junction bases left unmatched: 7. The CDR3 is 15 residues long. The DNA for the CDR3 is TGTGCCAGTAGCGATGACAGGGAGTCTAACTATGGCTACACCTTC. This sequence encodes CASSDDRESNYGYTF.

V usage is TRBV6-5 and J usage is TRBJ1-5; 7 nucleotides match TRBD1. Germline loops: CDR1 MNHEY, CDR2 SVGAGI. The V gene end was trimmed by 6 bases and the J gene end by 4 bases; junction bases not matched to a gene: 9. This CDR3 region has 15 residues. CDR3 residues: CASRDGTAKNQPQHF. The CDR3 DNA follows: TGTGCCAGCAGGGATGGGACAGCGAAGAATCAGCCCCAGCATTTT.

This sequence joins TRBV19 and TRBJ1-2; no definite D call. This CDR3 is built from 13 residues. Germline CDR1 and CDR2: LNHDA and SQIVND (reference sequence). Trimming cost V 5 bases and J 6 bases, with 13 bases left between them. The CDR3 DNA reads TGTGCCAGTAGTTTTCTAAGTTTTGATGGCTACACCTTC. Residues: CASSFLSFDGYTF.

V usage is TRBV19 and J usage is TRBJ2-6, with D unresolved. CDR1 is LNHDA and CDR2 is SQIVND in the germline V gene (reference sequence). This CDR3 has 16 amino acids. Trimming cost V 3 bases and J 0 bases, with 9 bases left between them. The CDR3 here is CASSILQSSGANVLTF. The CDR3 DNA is TGTGCCAGTAGTATTCTTCAGAGCTCTGGGGCCAACGTCCTGACTTTC.

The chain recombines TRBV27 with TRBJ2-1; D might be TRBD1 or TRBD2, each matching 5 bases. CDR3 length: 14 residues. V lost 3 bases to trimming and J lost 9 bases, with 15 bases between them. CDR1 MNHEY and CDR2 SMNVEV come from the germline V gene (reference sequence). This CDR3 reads CASSFVQGDGEQFF. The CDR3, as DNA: TGTGCCAGCAGTTTTGTGCAGGGAGACGGTGAGCAGTTCTTC.

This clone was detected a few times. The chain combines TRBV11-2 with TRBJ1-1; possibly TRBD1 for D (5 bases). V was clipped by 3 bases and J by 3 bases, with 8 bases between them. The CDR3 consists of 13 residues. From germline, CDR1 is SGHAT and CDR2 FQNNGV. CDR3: CASSFQGHTEAFF. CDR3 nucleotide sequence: TGTGCCAGCAGCTTCCAGGGCCACACTGAAGCTTTCTTT.

CDR3 region: CASSEQGTTYEQYF. CDR3 DNA sequence: TGCGCCAGCAGCGAGCAGGGGACCACCTACGAGCAGTACTTC. The rearrangement uses TRBV4-1 and TRBJ2-7; D is perhaps TRBD1 (6 bases). Germline CDR1 is MGHRA and CDR2 is YSYEKL. This CDR3 spans 14 amino acids. V shed 5 bases and J shed 2 bases, with 13 bases lying between them.

This CDR3 reads CASSQTGNYGYTF. CDR3 DNA sequence: TGTGCCAGCAGTCAAACAGGGAACTATGGCTACACCTTC. This chain joins TRBV28 and TRBJ1-2; the D gene is possibly TRBD1 (6 bases). Germline CDR1 and CDR2: MDHEN and SYDVKM. The CDR3 is 13 amino acids. The V end was cut by 5 bases, the J end by 2 bases, with 9 bases between.

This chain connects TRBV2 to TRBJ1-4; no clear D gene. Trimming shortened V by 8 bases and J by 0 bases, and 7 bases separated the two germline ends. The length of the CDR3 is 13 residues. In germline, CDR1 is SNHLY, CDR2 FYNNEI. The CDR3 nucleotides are TGTGCCAGCCATGATGCAACTAATGAAAAACTGTTTTTT. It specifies CASHDATNEKLFF.

For the CDR3, the DNA is TGTGCCAGCAGCCTGACAGGGGATCAGCCCCAGCATTTT. This sequence encodes CASSLTGDQPQHF. The V call is TRBV7-8, the J call TRBJ1-5; 8 bases line up with TRBD1. Germline trimming cut 5 bases from V and 5 bases from J; bases unmatched to any gene: 2. The CDR3 contains 13 residues. Germline CDR1 and CDR2: SGHVS and FQNEAQ.